The rows below give T cell receptor beta chains drawn from one sample of a study of T cells in Graves' hyperthyroidism and ophthalmopathy. TCRdb re-analysed the multiplex PCR reads in MiXCR, keeping a single row per CDR3 protein. This sample has fewer than 700,000 distinct CDR3 sequences, with roughly 16% found just once. Input material: blood. The receptor set was obtained from a woman in her twenties or thirties with Graves' hyperthyroidism. Each CDR3 is given with its conserved first and last residue. The D gene is left open where the match is weak. Part of the rows lack a size; the others show once, few, many or a class for expanded clones.

TRBV3-1	many	TRBJ2-5	TRBD1	CASSQGDRQETQYF	TGTGCCAGCAGCCAAGGGGACAGACAAGAGACCCAGTACTTC
TRBV19	.	TRBJ2-2	TRBD2	CASSGSGTNTGELFF	TGTGCCAGTAGTGGCAGCGGGACTAACACCGGGGAGCTGTTTTTT
TRBV29-1	many	TRBJ1-1	.	CSVEGVGTEAFF	TGCAGCGTTGAAGGAGTAGGGACTGAAGCTTTCTTT
TRBV12-3/TRBV12-4	many	TRBJ2-5	.	CASTSQGGQETQYF	TGTGCCAGCACCTCCCAAGGGGGCCAAGAGACCCAGTACTTC
TRBV2	.	TRBJ2-5	.	CASSHYQETQYF	TGTGCCAGCAGTCATTACCAAGAGACCCAGTACTTC
TRBV10-3	once	TRBJ2-1	TRBD2	CAIRDKLAGGSGNEQFF	TGTGCCATCAGGGACAAACTGGCGGGAGGGTCTGGCAATGAGCAGTTCTTC
TRBV20-1	.	TRBJ2-7	.	CSAREAREQYF	TGCAGTGCTAGAGAAGCTAGAGAGCAGTACTTC
TRBV9	many	TRBJ2-1	.	CASSSTGTPRTQEQFF	TGTGCCAGCAGCTCCACCGGGACCCCCCGAACCCAAGAGCAGTTCTTC
TRBV28	.	TRBJ2-3	TRBD1	CASSKAGGAIDTQYF	TGTGCCAGCAGTAAGGCAGGGGGCGCTATAGATACGCAGTATTTT
TRBV4-1	.	TRBJ2-7	TRBD2	CASSQGPLAAYEQYF	TGCGCCAGCAGCCAAGGTCCACTAGCGGCCTACGAGCAGTACTTC
TRBV5-1	few	TRBJ1-1	.	CASKPSGRGFTTEAFF	TGCGCCAGCAAACCCTCCGGGAGGGGTTTTACCACTGAAGCTTTCTTT
TRBV2	.	TRBJ2-1	.	CASSDRRGNEQFF	TGTGCCAGCAGTGACAGGAGGGGCAATGAGCAGTTCTTC
TRBV5-1	.	TRBJ2-1	TRBD1	CASSLGTGGGDEQFF	TGCGCCAGCAGCTTGGGGACAGGGGGCGGGGATGAGCAGTTCTTC
TRBV11-3	many	TRBJ2-5	TRBD2	CASSLSGLAEETQYF	TGTGCCAGCAGCTTATCGGGACTAGCAGAAGAGACCCAGTACTTC
TRBV6-6	many	TRBJ2-7	.	CASSYGVGADEQYF	TGTGCCAGCAGTTACGGGGTAGGGGCAGACGAGCAGTACTTC
TRBV27	many	TRBJ2-7	.	CASSLGATYEQYF	TGTGCCAGCAGTTTAGGGGCTACCTACGAGCAGTACTTC
TRBV28	many	TRBJ2-1	TRBD2	CASSSGSGRRNNEQFF	TGTGCCAGCAGTTCCGGCAGCGGGAGAAGGAACAATGAGCAGTTCTTC
TRBV20-1	few	TRBJ1-6	TRBD1	CSAETGGSYNSPLHF	TGCAGTGCTGAAACAGGGGGCTCCTATAATTCACCCCTCCACTTT
TRBV6-2/TRBV6-3	many	TRBJ2-7	TRBD1	CASSYSRDSPYEQYF	TGTGCCAGCAGTTACTCGAGGGACAGCCCCTACGAGCAGTACTTC
TRBV2	few	TRBJ2-6	.	CASSEEGGGANVLTF	TGTGCCAGCAGTGAAGAAGGGGGTGGGGCCAACGTCCTGACTTTC
TRBV7-3	many	TRBJ2-4	TRBD1	CASSTHGTGLNIQYF	TGTGCCAGCAGCACCCACGGGACAGGGTTGAACATTCAGTACTTC
TRBV5-1	few	TRBJ2-3	.	CASSFFREADTQYF	TGCGCCAGCAGCTTTTTTAGGGAAGCAGATACGCAGTATTTT
TRBV9	many	TRBJ1-2	.	CASSVDGQDYGYTF	TGTGCCAGCAGCGTAGATGGGCAGGATTATGGCTACACCTTC
TRBV5-1	.	TRBJ2-3	.	CASSFLPIGGRDTQYF	TGCGCCAGCAGCTTCTTACCGATTGGTGGCAGGGATACGCAGTATTTT
TRBV15	few	TRBJ2-1	TRBD2	CATSASGGSYNEQFF	TGTGCCACCAGCGCAAGCGGGGGCTCCTACAATGAGCAGTTCTTC
TRBV11-2	many	TRBJ2-1	TRBD2	CASSQSSGRTYNEQFF	TGTGCCAGCAGCCAATCTAGCGGGAGAACCTACAATGAGCAGTTCTTC
TRBV18	few	TRBJ1-4	.	CASSPLADEKLFF	TGTGCCAGCTCACCACTCGCCGATGAAAAACTGTTTTTT
TRBV4-1	.	TRBJ1-2	.	CASSLLSGGRHGYTF	TGCGCCAGCAGCCTCCTTTCCGGAGGGCGGCATGGCTACACCTTC
TRBV25-1	many	TRBJ2-1	.	CASSGLGEPRTDYNEQFF	TGTGCCAGCAGTGGTCTAGGGGAACCAAGGACGGACTACAATGAGCAGTTCTTC
TRBV5-6	.	TRBJ2-1	TRBD2	CASSLRMRRTSGRSYNEQFF	TGTGCCAGCAGCTTGCGGATGCGGAGGACTAGCGGGCGATCCTACAATGAGCAGTTCTTC
TRBV19	.	TRBJ1-2	.	CASSMGTPSYGYTF	TGTGCCAGTAGTATGGGGACACCTTCCTATGGCTACACCTTC
TRBV28	many	TRBJ2-1	TRBD2	CASSLMAGDYNEQFF	TGTGCCAGCAGTTTAATGGCGGGAGACTACAATGAGCAGTTCTTC
TRBV9	.	TRBJ2-1	TRBD2	CASSPLHLREAPHEQFF	TGTGCCAGCAGCCCCCTCCACCTTCGGGAGGCTCCGCATGAGCAGTTCTTC
TRBV6-1	many	TRBJ1-2	TRBD1	CASSLRGRSGYTF	TGTGCCAGCAGTTTGAGGGGGCGAAGTGGCTACACCTTC
TRBV6-5	.	TRBJ2-1	TRBD2	CASSFGGSSYNERFF	TGTGCCAGCAGTTTCGGCGGGAGCTCCTACAATGAGCGGTTCTTC
TRBV29-1	many	TRBJ2-1	.	CSVEVQGGFDEQFF	TGCAGCGTTGAAGTACAGGGTGGTTTCGATGAGCAGTTCTTC
TRBV6-5	many	TRBJ2-1	.	CASSYRRDNEQFF	TGTGCCAGCAGTTACCGCCGGGACAATGAGCAGTTCTTC
TRBV9	.	TRBJ2-3	.	CASSVWGVADTQYF	TGTGCCAGCAGCGTTTGGGGGGTAGCAGATACGCAGTATTTT
TRBV19	few	TRBJ1-5	TRBD1	CASNLSGGGQPQHF	TGTGCCAGTAATCTGTCAGGGGGCGGGCAGCCCCAGCATTTT